The next 2 T cell receptor beta chains were all read from a single sample in a study of cytomegalovirus exposure and HLA in healthy donors. In the PCR, 60 Vbeta and 13 Jbeta primers were used. The repertoire was sequenced with immunoSEQ multiplex PCR; TCRdb's copy has only in-frame clones and lacks some. The sample has more than 110,000 clones; 77% are singletons. Sequences were obtained from PBMCs. Source of these receptors: a male donor in good health and CMV-seronegative.

The chain has TRBV4-2 and TRBJ2-7, with TRBD2 as a possible D gene (6 bases). Trimming shortened V by 3 bases and J by 3 bases, and 27 bases separated the two germline ends. Germline CDR1 and CDR2: LGHNA and YNFKEQ. CDR3 size: 19 residues. Here the CDR3 reads CASSHPIRGRSEGFYEQYF. The CDR3 nucleotides read TGTGCCAGCAGCCATCCCATCCGGGGGAGGTCAGAGGGATTCTACGAGCAGTACTTC.

The chain recombines TRBV19 with TRBJ2-2; maybe TRBD1 (5 bases). Trimming took 9 bases from V and 0 from J, leaving 8 bases between them. The CDR3 has 13 residues. Germline CDR1 is LNHDA and CDR2 is SQIVND (reference sequence). The CDR3 DNA is TGTGCCAGCCTGACAGCGAACACCGGGGAGCTGTTTTTT. Its translation: CASLTANTGELFF. Filled out from reference TRBV19 and TRBJ2-2, the complete variable domain reads DGGITQSPKYLFRKEGQNVTLSCEQNLNHDAMYWYRQDPGQGLRLIYYSQIVNDFQKGDIAEGYSVSREKKESFPLTVTSAQKNPTAFYLCASLTANTGELFFGEGSRLTVL.